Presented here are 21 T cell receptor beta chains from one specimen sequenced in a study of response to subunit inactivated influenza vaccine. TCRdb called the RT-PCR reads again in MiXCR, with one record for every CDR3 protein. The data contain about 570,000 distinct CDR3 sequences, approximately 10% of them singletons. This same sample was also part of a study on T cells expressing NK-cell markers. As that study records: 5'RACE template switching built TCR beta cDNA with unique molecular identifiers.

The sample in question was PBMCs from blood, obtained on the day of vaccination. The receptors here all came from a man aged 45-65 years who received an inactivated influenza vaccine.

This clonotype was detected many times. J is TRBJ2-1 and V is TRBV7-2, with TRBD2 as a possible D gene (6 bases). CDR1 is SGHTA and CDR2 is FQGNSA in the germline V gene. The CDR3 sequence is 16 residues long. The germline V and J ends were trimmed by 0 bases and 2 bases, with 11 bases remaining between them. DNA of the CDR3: TGTGCCAGCAGCTTAGCGTTTAGCGGCGCCTACAATGAGCAGTTCTTC. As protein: CASSLAFSGAYNEQFF.

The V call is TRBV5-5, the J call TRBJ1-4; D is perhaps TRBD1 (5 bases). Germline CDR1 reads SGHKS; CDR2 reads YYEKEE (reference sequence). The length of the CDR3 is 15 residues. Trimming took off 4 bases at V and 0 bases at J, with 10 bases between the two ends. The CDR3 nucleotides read TGTGCCAGCAGCACTTGGACACCAACTAATGAAAAACTGTTTTTT. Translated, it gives CASSTWTPTNEKLFF.

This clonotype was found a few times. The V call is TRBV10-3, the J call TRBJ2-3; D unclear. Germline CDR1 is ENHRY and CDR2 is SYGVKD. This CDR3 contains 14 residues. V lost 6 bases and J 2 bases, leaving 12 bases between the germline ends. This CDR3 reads CAISPMGFTDTQYF. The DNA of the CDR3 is TGTGCCATCAGCCCCATGGGGTTCACAGATACGCAGTATTTT.

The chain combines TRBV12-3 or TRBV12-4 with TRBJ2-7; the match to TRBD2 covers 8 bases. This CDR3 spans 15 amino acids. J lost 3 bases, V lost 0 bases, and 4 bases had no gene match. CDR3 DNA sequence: TGTGCCAGCAGTTTAGCGGTAGCGGGGCGCTACGAGCAGTACTTC. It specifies CASSLAVAGRYEQYF.

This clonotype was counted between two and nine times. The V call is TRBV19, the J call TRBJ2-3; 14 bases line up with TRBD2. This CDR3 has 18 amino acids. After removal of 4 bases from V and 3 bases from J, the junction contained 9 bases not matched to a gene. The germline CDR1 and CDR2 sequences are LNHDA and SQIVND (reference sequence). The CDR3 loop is CASSNPTSGGAVTDTQYF. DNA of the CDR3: TGTGCCAGTAGTAACCCGACTAGCGGGGGGGCAGTGACAGATACGCAGTATTTT.

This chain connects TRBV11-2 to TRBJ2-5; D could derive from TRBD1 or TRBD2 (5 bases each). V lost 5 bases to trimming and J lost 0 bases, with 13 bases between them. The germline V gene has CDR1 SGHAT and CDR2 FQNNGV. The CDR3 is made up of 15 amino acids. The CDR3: CASSPGTGHQETQYF. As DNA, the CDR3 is TGTGCCAGCAGCCCGGGGACGGGACACCAAGAGACCCAGTACTTC.

CDR3 DNA: TGTGCCAGCAGCTCAAGTGTTCCGGGACTAGCGGGTAACGGAGGCTCCTACAATGAGCAGTTCTTC. Translating gives CASSSSVPGLAGNGGSYNEQFF. The genes are TRBV13 and TRBJ2-1, with 12 bases aligning to TRBD2. The germline V gene encodes CDR1 PRHDT and CDR2 FYEKMQ (reference sequence). CDR3 length: 22 residues. After removal of 4 bases from V and 0 bases from J, the junction contained 19 bases not matched to a gene. Together with reference TRBV13 and TRBJ2-1, the CDR3 gives the full variable domain: AAGVIQSPRHLIKEKRETATLKCYPIPRHDTVYWYQQGPGQDPQFLISFYEKMQSDKGSIPDRFSAQQFSDYHSELNMSSLELGDSALYFCASSSSVPGLAGNGGSYNEQFFGPGTRLTVL.

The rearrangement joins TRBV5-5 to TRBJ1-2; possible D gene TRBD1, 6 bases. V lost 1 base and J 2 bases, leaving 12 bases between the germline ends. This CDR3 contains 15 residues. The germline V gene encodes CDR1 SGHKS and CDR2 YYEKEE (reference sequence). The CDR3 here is CASSLFQGPNYGYTF. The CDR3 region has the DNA TGTGCCAGCAGCTTGTTTCAGGGGCCCAACTATGGCTACACCTTC.

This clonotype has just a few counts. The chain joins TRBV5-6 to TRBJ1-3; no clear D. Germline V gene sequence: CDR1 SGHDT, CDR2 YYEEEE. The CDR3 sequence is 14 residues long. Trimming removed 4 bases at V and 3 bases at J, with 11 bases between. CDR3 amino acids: CASSEMGGGNTIYF. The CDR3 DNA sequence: TGTGCCAGCAGCGAAATGGGCGGTGGAAACACCATATATTTT.

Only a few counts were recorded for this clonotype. The CDR3 DNA sequence: TGTGCCAGCAGTTACTCGAGGCTTGGACAGGGGGCCTACGAGCAGTACTTC. Translating it yields CASSYSRLGQGAYEQYF. The chain joins TRBV6-5 to TRBJ2-7; 10 bases line up with TRBD1. This CDR3 is built from 17 residues. The V and J ends lost 0 bases and 2 bases, in that order; junction bases with no gene match: 7. Germline-derived CDR1 and CDR2 are MNHEY and SVGAGI.

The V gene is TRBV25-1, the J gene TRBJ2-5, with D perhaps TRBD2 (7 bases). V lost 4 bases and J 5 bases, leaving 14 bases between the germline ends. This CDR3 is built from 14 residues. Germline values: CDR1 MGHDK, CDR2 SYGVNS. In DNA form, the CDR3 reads TGTGCCAGCAGTGGGGGGGGCTGGGCTGAGACCCAGTACTTC. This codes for CASSGGGWAETQYF.

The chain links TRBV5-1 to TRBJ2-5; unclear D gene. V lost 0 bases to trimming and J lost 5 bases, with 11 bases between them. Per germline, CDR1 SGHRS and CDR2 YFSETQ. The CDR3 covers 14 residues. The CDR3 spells CASSLGPTHETQYF. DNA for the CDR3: TGCGCCAGCAGCTTGGGGCCCACCCACGAGACCCAGTACTTC.

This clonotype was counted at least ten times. CDR3 coding DNA: TGTGCCACCAGTGATCTACCACCGGGGGCAACAACCTACGAGCAGTACTTC. Translating gives CATSDLPPGATTYEQYF. The rearrangement joins TRBV24-1 to TRBJ2-7; D may correspond to TRBD1 or TRBD2 (6 bases each). CDR3 length equals 17 residues. V gave up 3 bases and J gave up 2 bases, with 19 bases separating them. The germline gives CDR1 KGHDR, CDR2 SFDVKD.

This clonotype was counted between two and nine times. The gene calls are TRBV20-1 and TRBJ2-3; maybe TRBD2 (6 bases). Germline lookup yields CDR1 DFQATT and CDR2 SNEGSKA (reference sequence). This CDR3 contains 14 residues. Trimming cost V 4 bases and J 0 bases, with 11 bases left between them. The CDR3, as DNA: TGCAGTGCTATTAGACGGGGGAGCACAGATACGCAGTATTTT. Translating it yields CSAIRRGSTDTQYF.

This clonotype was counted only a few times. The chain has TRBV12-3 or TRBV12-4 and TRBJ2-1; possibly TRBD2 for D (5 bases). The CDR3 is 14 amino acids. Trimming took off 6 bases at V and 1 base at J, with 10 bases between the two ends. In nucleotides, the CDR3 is TGTGCCAGCAGCCCCGGGATGTCCTACAATGAGCAGTTCTTC. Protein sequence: CASSPGMSYNEQFF.

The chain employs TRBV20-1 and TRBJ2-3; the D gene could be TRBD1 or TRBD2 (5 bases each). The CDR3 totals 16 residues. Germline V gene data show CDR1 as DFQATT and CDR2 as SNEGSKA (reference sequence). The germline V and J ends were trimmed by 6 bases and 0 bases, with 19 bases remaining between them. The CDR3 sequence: CSARRAQGPSTDTQYF. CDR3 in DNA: TGCAGTGCCAGAAGGGCGCAGGGACCTAGCACAGATACGCAGTATTTT.

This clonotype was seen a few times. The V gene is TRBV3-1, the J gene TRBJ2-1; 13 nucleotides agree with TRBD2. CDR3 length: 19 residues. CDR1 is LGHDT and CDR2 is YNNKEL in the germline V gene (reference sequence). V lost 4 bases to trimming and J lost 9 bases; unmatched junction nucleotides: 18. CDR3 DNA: TGTGCCAGCAGCCCCCTTCCTAACCTAACTAGCGGGAGGGCCGTTGAGCAGTTCTTC. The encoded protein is CASSPLPNLTSGRAVEQFF.

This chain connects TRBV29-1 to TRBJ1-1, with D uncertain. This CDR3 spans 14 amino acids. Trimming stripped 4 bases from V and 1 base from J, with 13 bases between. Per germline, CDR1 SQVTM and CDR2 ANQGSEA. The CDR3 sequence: CSVVRRVKNTEAFF. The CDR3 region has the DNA TGCAGCGTTGTTCGAAGAGTTAAGAACACTGAAGCTTTCTTT.

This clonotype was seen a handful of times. CDR3 nucleotides: TGTGCCAGCAGTTACTCAACAGGACCCTCCTACGAGCAGTACTTC. Encoded protein: CASSYSTGPSYEQYF. V gene TRBV6-5 combines with J gene TRBJ2-7, with TRBD1 as a possible D gene (5 bases). This CDR3 has 15 amino acids. CDR1 and CDR2 (germline): MNHEY, SVGAGI. V was pared by 0 bases and J by 0 bases, with 9 bases between.

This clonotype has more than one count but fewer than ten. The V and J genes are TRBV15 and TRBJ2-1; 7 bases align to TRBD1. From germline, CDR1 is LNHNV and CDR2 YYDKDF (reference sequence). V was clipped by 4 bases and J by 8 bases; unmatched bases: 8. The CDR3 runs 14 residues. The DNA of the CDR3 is TGTGCCACCAGCACTTACAGGGGTACGGATGAGCAGTTCTTC. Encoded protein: CATSTYRGTDEQFF. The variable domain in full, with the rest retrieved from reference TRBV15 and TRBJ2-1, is DAMVIQNPRYQVTQFGKPVTLSCSQTLNHNVMYWYQQKSSQAPKLLFHYYDKDFNNEADTPDNFQSRRPNTSFCFLDIRSPGLGDTAMYLCATSTYRGTDEQFFGPGTRLTVL.

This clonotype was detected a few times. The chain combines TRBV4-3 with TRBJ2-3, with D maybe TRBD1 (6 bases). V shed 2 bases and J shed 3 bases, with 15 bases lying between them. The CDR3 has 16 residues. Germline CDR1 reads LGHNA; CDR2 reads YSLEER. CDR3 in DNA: TGCGCCAGCAGCCAAATGCTGGGGGCGCCGACAGATACGCAGTATTTT. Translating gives CASSQMLGAPTDTQYF.